The 25 T cell receptor beta chains listed next were all sequenced from one sample in a study of shared clonotypes between healthy human individuals (dated by TCRdb to 2020 to 2021). CD8 naive samples consisted of CD45RO-negative cells that were positively selected for CCR7, yielding a CD45RA+CCR7+ population without TemRA cells. The library relied on the immunoSEQ multiplex PCR assay. TCRdb carries this immuneACCESS record with in-frame sequences only. Its versions omit some clonotypes, under half of them owing to an unresolved V gene in the studies checked, with the rest unexplained. For this sample the table gives 2 million to 2.5 million clones, of which just over 90% were detected only once. Of the sample, about 1.8% is held by the ten largest clones. The sample comprised naive CD8+ T cells from PBMCs. The cell subset or site label here, explained by the study, means: CD45RA+CCR7+. The receptors shown here come from a man between 18 and 29 years old in good health. Some clones in this sample may be carry-over from other donors' samples.

Concerning this clone: The identical CDR3 is also encoded by other nucleotide sequences in the sample. The J gene is TRBJ1-5, the V gene TRBV28; no definite D call. This CDR3 spans 12 amino acids. CDR1 is MDHEN, CDR2 SYDVKM, per germline. The V gene lost 1 base and the J gene lost 7 bases, with 5 bases spanning the gap. Written as DNA, the CDR3 is TGTGCCAGCAGTTTATTTGGCCAGCCCCAGCATTTT. It translates to CASSLFGQPQHF. The complete variable domain, with remaining parts taken from reference TRBV28 and TRBJ1-5, reads DVKVTQSSRYLVKRTGEKVFLECVQDMDHENMFWYRQDPGLGLRLIYFSYDVKMKEKGDIPEGYSVSREKKERFSLILESASTNQTSMYLCASSLFGQPQHFGDGTRLSIL.

The CDR3 spells CASSLNSGRAGEQFF. CDR3 DNA sequence: TGTGCCAGCAGCTTAAATAGCGGGAGGGCTGGTGAGCAGTTCTTC. The rearrangement uses TRBV7-3 and TRBJ2-1; 11 positions match TRBD2. Losses at the gene ends were 1 base for V and 9 bases for J; bases not matched to a gene: 5. This CDR3 contains 15 residues. The germline CDR1 and CDR2 sequences are SGHTA and FQGTGA.

As for this clone: The sample carries other DNA sequences with the same CDR3. The chain has TRBV30 and TRBJ2-1; no clear D. Between the trimmed V and J ends, which lost 0 bases and 3 bases, there was a span of 3 bases. Per the germline V gene, CDR1 is GTSNPN and CDR2 is SVGIG (reference sequence). The CDR3 runs 12 residues. In nucleotides, the CDR3 is TGTGCCTGGAGTGTTCGCTACAATGAGCAGTTCTTC. It translates to CAWSVRYNEQFF.

This clone was picked up a small number of times. The chain joins TRBV9 to TRBJ2-2; TRBD2 aligns across 8 bases. Germline V gives CDR1 SGDLS, CDR2 YYNGEE. This CDR3 spans 14 amino acids. Trimming took 4 bases from V and 7 from J; bases not matched to a gene: 6. The CDR3 protein is CASSPGSGDGELFF. Here the CDR3 DNA reads TGTGCCAGCAGCCCCGGTAGCGGGGACGGGGAGCTGTTTTTT.

The chain uses TRBV29-1 and TRBJ2-1; 9 bases fit TRBD2. Unmatched junction bases numbered 14, after V lost 7 bases and J lost 10 bases. CDR3 size: 14 residues. The germline gives CDR1 SQVTM, CDR2 ANQGSEA. CDR3: CSDSGAGGVSEQFF. The CDR3, as DNA: TGCAGCGATTCTGGGGCGGGAGGGGTTAGCGAGCAGTTCTTC.

The rearrangement links TRBV28 to TRBJ2-1; D might be TRBD2 (6 bases). Germline V lookup: CDR1 MDHEN, CDR2 SYDVKM. V lost 3 bases, J lost 8 bases, and 14 bases lay in between. CDR3 length equals 14 residues. The CDR3 sequence: CASSLDYLRDEQFF. CDR3 sequence (DNA): TGTGCCAGCAGTTTGGACTACCTCCGGGATGAGCAGTTCTTC.

As regards this clone: This same CDR3 is encoded by further DNA sequences in the sample. The V call is TRBV27, the J call TRBJ1-1, with D perhaps matching TRBD1 (5 bases). The germline V and J ends were trimmed by 2 bases and 1 base, with 8 bases remaining between them. From germline, CDR1 is MNHEY and CDR2 SMNVEV (reference sequence). This CDR3 has 14 residues. The CDR3 sequence is CASSLIGGNTEAFF. The CDR3 DNA is TGTGCCAGCAGTTTAATCGGGGGGAACACTGAAGCTTTCTTT.

The chain uses TRBV19 and TRBJ2-1; 9 bases match TRBD1. J was trimmed by 2 bases and V by 5 bases; bases with no gene match: 4. This CDR3 region has 15 residues. Germline lookup yields CDR1 LNHDA and CDR2 SQIVND (reference sequence). Here the CDR3 DNA reads TGTGCCAGTAGTCTGACAGGGGGACCCTACAATGAGCAGTTCTTC. Protein sequence: CASSLTGGPYNEQFF.

This chain uses TRBV7-9 with TRBJ1-5; perhaps TRBD1 as D (5 bases). The CDR3 consists of 14 residues. Germline CDR1 SEHNR, CDR2 FQNEAQ (reference sequence). With 5 bases removed from V and 5 bases from J, the gap between germline ends came to 13 bases. CDR3 sequence reads: CASSPGGTDQPQHF. DNA of the CDR3: TGTGCCAGCAGCCCCGGAGGGACGGATCAGCCCCAGCATTTT.

V and J are TRBV29-1 and TRBJ2-7, with TRBD2 matching over 12 bases. Germline V CDR1 and CDR2: SQVTM, ANQGSEA. V dropped 5 bases and J dropped 3; count of bases not matched to a gene: 14. This CDR3 region has 17 residues. The CDR3 bases are TGCAGCGTTAGCGGGACAGAAGGACTAGCGGGAATCTACGAGCAGTACTTC. It codes for CSVSGTEGLAGIYEQYF.

The chain employs TRBV6-6 and TRBJ1-2; D not resolved. Trimming removed 8 bases from V and 8 bases from J, with 21 bases in between. The CDR3 is 14 residues long. CDR1 is MNHNY and CDR2 is SVGAGI in the germline V gene (reference sequence). This chain's CDR3 is CASHNDDSIGGYTF. In DNA, the CDR3 is TGTGCCAGCCATAACGACGACTCCATAGGAGGCTACACCTTC.

V gene TRBV10-3 combines with J gene TRBJ2-3; no firm D call. V lost 2 bases to trimming and J lost 2 bases, with 11 bases between them. There are 15 residues in the CDR3. The V gene's germline CDR1 is ENHRY and CDR2 SYGVKD. The CDR3 nucleotides are TGTGCCATCAGTGAGATGTTCTCCAACACAGATACGCAGTATTTT. Its protein product is CAISEMFSNTDTQYF.

The chain links TRBV4-1 to TRBJ2-1; the D gene could be TRBD1 or TRBD2 (5 bases each). This CDR3 region has 13 residues. CDR1 MGHRA and CDR2 YSYEKL come from the germline V gene. The ends were cut back, 3 bases at V and 7 bases at J, with 10 bases in the middle. This chain's CDR3 is CASSHLGTNEQFF. In nucleotides, the CDR3 is TGCGCCAGCAGCCACCTCGGGACGAATGAGCAGTTCTTC.

CDR3 coding DNA: TGCGCCAGCAGCTTGGGGCAGGGAGGGAAAACAAATGAAAAACTGTTTTTT. This translates into CASSLGQGGKTNEKLFF. This chain connects TRBV5-1 to TRBJ1-4, with a tentative D call TRBD1 (5 bases). The CDR3 totals 17 residues. Trimming removed 0 bases at V and 5 bases at J, with 17 bases between. The germline V gene encodes CDR1 SGHRS and CDR2 YFSETQ. The full variable domain, with the rest looked up from reference TRBV5-1 and TRBJ1-4, is KAGVTQTPRYLIKTRGQQVTLSCSPISGHRSVSWYQQTPGQGLQFLFEYFSETQRNKGNFPGRFSGRQFSNSRSEMNVSTLELGDSALYLCASSLGQGGKTNEKLFFGSGTQLSVL.

The V gene is TRBV27, the J gene TRBJ1-2, with D unresolved. The CDR3 length is 14 residues. From germline, CDR1 is MNHEY and CDR2 SMNVEV (reference sequence). Trimming shortened V by 10 bases and J by 4 bases, and 19 bases separated the two germline ends. CDR3 region: CATHDRGTGYGYTF. Here the CDR3 DNA reads TGTGCCACCCACGACCGGGGAACGGGCTATGGCTACACCTTC.

In this sample, this clone turned up once. The CDR3 DNA reads as TGTGCCAGCAGCTCGAGGACTAGCGGGAGAGAGACCCAGTACTTC. This encodes CASSSRTSGRETQYF. This rearrangement joins TRBV7-6 to TRBJ2-5; 13 bases agree with TRBD2. CDR3 size: 15 residues. Germline V lookup: CDR1 SGHVS, CDR2 FNYEAQ. Losses at the gene ends were 4 bases for V and 4 bases for J; bases not matched to a gene: 3.

This rearrangement joins TRBV9 to TRBJ2-1; possible D gene TRBD2, 5 bases. With 1 base removed from V and 3 bases from J, the gap between germline ends came to 11 bases. CDR3 length: 15 residues. The germline CDR1 and CDR2 sequences are SGDLS and YYNGEE. The CDR3 loop reads CASSVRGGYYNEQFF. The CDR3 nucleotides are TGTGCCAGCAGCGTACGCGGCGGGTACTACAATGAGCAGTTCTTC.

V usage is TRBV6-1 and J usage is TRBJ2-7; TRBD1 is a possible D gene (5 bases). The CDR3 has 15 residues. V dropped 2 bases and J dropped 2 bases, with 13 bases sitting between them. Germline-derived CDR1 and CDR2 are MNHNS and SASEGT. The CDR3 spells CASSEYGRDPYEQYF. The CDR3 region has the DNA TGTGCCAGCAGTGAATACGGCAGGGATCCCTACGAGCAGTACTTC.

On this clone itself: Distinct nucleotide sequences in the sample also encode this CDR3. The chain carries TRBV27 and TRBJ2-4; 7 bases line up with TRBD2. V was pared by 1 base and J by 8 bases, with 2 bases of the junction left unmatched. The CDR3 sequence is 13 residues long. In germline, CDR1 is MNHEY, CDR2 SMNVEV (reference sequence). The CDR3 loop is CASSLLGGDIQYF. The CDR3 nucleotides read TGTGCCAGCAGTTTATTGGGAGGGGACATTCAGTACTTC.

This clone was seen more than once but under ten times. The CDR3 protein is CASSLIAGENEPFF. The CDR3, as DNA: TGTGCCAGCAGTTTAATTGCAGGAGAAAATGAGCCTTTCTTT. The chain has TRBV27 and TRBJ1-1; unclear D gene. Germline lookup yields CDR1 MNHEY and CDR2 SMNVEV (reference sequence). This CDR3 has 14 residues. V was clipped by 2 bases and J by 12 bases, with 19 bases between them.

This clone was counted a single time. This chain links TRBV6-4 with TRBJ2-3, with 8 bases lining up with TRBD2. CDR1 and CDR2 from the germline V gene are MRHNA and SNTAGT. V was pared by 0 bases and J by 4 bases, with 3 bases of the junction left unmatched. The CDR3 sequence is 15 residues long. CDR3 nucleotide sequence: TGTGCCAGCAGTGACTCTCCGGGACTAGCAGATACGCAGTATTTT. Residues: CASSDSPGLADTQYF.

This clone was seen just once. The chain carries TRBV7-9 and TRBJ2-5; tentative D call: TRBD2 (6 bases). Germline V lookup: CDR1 SEHNR, CDR2 FQNEAQ (reference sequence). This CDR3 has 15 amino acids. V dropped 2 bases and J dropped 1 base, with 11 bases sitting between them. Here the CDR3 reads CASSLRERFQETQYF. The CDR3 region has the DNA TGTGCCAGCAGCTTACGGGAGAGGTTCCAAGAGACCCAGTACTTC.

The V and J genes are TRBV5-7 and TRBJ1-4; D perhaps matches TRBD1 (5 bases). TRBV5-7 is annotated as an ORF whose role is uncertain. Trimming stripped 2 bases from V and 1 base from J, with 15 bases between. The CDR3 has 17 amino acids. The CDR3 spells CASSFIRVPQTNEKLFF. As DNA, the CDR3 is TGTGCCAGCAGCTTCATCAGGGTACCCCAAACTAATGAAAAACTGTTTTTT.

CDR3: CASSQSSGANVLTF. The DNA of the CDR3 is TGTGCCAGCAGTCAGAGCTCTGGGGCCAACGTCCTGACTTTC. The rearrangement uses TRBV28 and TRBJ2-6, with D unresolved. The V end lost 5 bases, the J end lost 0 bases, and 5 bases lay between the germline ends. The CDR3 is 14 residues long. Germline lookup yields CDR1 MDHEN and CDR2 SYDVKM.

The chain uses TRBV27 and TRBJ2-7, with D perhaps assigned TRBD1 or TRBD2 (5 bases each). V was cut by 7 bases and J by 3 bases, with 19 bases left in between. Germline V gene lookup returns CDR1 MNHEY and CDR2 SMNVEV (reference sequence). The CDR3 runs 15 residues. The CDR3 DNA reads as TGTGCCAGCAAGACGAACCGGGGCAACGGCTACGAGCAGTACTTC. Translating gives CASKTNRGNGYEQYF.